Described below is a single T cell receptor beta chain sequence and its context. Antigen: not known. This sample is part of a study of cytomegalovirus exposure and HLA in healthy donors. In the study overall: Within the Caucasian-associated ancestry cluster were roughly 81% of the approximately 400 genotyped donors.

Trimming took off 8 bases at V and 5 bases at J, with 17 bases between the two ends. The CDR3 has 13 residues. Germline CDR1 and CDR2: SGDLS and YYNGEE. Findings of the study overall: Highest at DRB1 and lowest at HLA-C, TCR association rates differed among HLA loci in a later analysis.

Researchers ran the PCR with 60 Vbeta and 13 Jbeta primers. TCRdb keeps only in-frame clones here, not all; method: immunoSEQ multiplex PCR. The sample has under 200,000 clones; 71% are singletons. Specimen: PBMCs. This chain links TRBV9 with TRBJ2-7; no definite D call. The receptor was derived from a young woman in good health and CMV-seronegative. As DNA, the CDR3 is TGTGCCAGGCGGAGTAGCTCATCCCACGAGCAGTACTTC. As protein: CARRSSSSHEQYF.